The TCR beta chain under discussion was sequenced for a study of blood T cells in healthy people across ages (dated by TCRdb to between 2015 and 2017). Background on the whole study: In model experiments, template switching captured roughly one uniquely barcoded TCR beta cDNA molecule for every two T cells. Donors of different ages were randomly distributed across sequencing lanes to avoid experimental bias. Four age groups were formed from the donors: young (average about 15 years), middle-aged (around 40), aged (about 62) and long-lived (less than 85). Using the same blood draw, the study looked at two additional independent replicas of 1 million unique cDNA reads for two donors, one aged 18 to 30 and the other aged 80 or older. To track age-related changes in TCR beta repertoire diversity, the study relied on deep sequencing normalized with unique cDNA molecular identifiers.

Broad study findings and their caveats: Conclusive comparison of naive and antigen-experienced compartments was prevented by the profiling of bulk unsorted PBMCs. Compared with the aged group, the long-lived group had more naive CD4+ T cells, fewer expanded clones and increased TCR diversity, suggesting age selection. The CMV infection status of donors was not known, potentially confounding age-related changes in expanded clonotypes. Observed TCR beta diversity per million T cells fell roughly linearly with age, and a significant reduction was already apparent by age around 39. A strong correlation was found between observed TCR beta diversity and the percentage of naive T cells measured by flow cytometry. Estimates of total diversity from one million sequenced T cells were regarded as lower bounds and underestimates.

From the germline V gene, CDR1 is MGHRA and CDR2 is YSYEKL. The CDR3 numbers 14 residues from cysteine through phenylalanine. This entry keeps only the CDR3 DNA: 42 bases, framed from base 1. Of note for this clonotype: This clone's antigen is unknown. No much larger clone is present one base from it, and per-base qualities are unavailable.

The approximately 39 donors, aged 6 to 90 years, were systemically healthy Caucasian individuals from Russia. Around 10 milliliters of peripheral blood were drawn from each donor into EDTA-treated Vacutainer tubes. Ficoll-Paque density-gradient centrifugation was used to isolate PBMCs, with at least 7 million per sample. Trizol reagent was used to extract total RNA from PBMCs, with at least 5 micrograms per sample. For every donor, an aliquot of PBMCs went through flow cytometry to measure the percentages of naive CD45RAhigh/CD27high T cells. The library was made by 5' RACE. The instrument given in TCRdb is Illumina HiSeq 2500. A second PCR of about 6 to 11 cycles was performed with a sample-barcoded 5' primer and a J-beta primer mix. Each TCR beta cDNA molecule received a unique molecular identifier from a template-switch 5' adaptor carrying 12 random nucleotides. Each sample yielded at least 2.5 million CDR3-containing paired-end reads. The Mint cDNA synthesis kit, primed by a TRBC-specific oligonucleotide, was used to synthesize first-strand cDNA from all RNA. Following uracil-DNA glycosylase treatment, all cDNA underwent a first 18-cycle PCR with the universal primers M1SS and BC2_uni_R. The published analysis was carried out like this. For normalization, 1 million high-quality reads, each with a distinct molecular identifier, were randomly selected from each sample. Reads with shared molecular identifiers were discarded instead of being binned into consensus sequences. CDR3 identification, clonotype clustering and error correction used MiTCR with a Q25 quality threshold and the strictest error-elimination algorithm. Lower-bound total TCR beta diversity was estimated with a nonparametric unseen species model using Euler transformation. TCRdb reprocessed the public reads (quality trimming at Q25 with fastp, clone calling with MiXCR) and kept in-frame beta chains. Rows are combined by CDR3 protein, so each entry shows the most common genes and DNA. TCRdb's processing, not the study's, gives the V and J calls here. In this sample the table shows about 1.4 million distinct CDR3 sequences, around 59% of which occur a single time. The top ten constitute more than 6% of the sample.

Sequencing used blood. This clonotype originated in a man in his late teens or twenties in good health. In this chain, TRBV4-1 is recombined with TRBJ2-5; the central 7 bases match TRBD2. Judging by the DNA end, TRBJ2-7 fits better; the J call may be wrong. The CDR3 loop reads CASSPMGGTYEQYF. The DNA reads TGCGCCAGCAGCCCCATGGGGGGGACCTACGAGCAGTACTTC.